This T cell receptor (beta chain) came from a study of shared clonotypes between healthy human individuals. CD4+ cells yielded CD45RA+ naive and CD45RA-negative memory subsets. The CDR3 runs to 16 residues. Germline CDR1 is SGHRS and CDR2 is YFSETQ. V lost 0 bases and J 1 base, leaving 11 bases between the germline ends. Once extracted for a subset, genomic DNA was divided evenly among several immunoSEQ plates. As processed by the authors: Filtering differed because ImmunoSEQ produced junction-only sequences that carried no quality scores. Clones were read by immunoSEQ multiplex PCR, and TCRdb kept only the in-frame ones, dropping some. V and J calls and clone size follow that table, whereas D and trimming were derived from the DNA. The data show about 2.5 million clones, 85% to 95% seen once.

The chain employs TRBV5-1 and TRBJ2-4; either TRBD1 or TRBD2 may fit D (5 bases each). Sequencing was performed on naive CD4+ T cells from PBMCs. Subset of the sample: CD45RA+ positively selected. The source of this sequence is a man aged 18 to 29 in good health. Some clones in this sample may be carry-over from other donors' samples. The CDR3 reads CASSLEVGVAKNIQYF. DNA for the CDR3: TGCGCCAGCAGCTTGGAAGTGGGGGTGGCCAAAAACATTCAGTACTTC.